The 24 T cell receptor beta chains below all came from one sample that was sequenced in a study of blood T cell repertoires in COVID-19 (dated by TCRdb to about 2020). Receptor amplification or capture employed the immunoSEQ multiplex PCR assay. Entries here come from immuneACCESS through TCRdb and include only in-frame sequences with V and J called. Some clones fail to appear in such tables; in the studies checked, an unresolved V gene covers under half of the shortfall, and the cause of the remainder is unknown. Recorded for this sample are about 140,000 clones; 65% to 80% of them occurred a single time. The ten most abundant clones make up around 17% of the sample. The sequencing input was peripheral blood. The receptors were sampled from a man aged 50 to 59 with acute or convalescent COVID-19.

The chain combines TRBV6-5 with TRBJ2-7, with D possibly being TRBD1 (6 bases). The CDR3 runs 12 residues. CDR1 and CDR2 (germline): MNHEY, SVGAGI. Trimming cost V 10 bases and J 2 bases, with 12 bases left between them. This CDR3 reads CATWTATYEQYF. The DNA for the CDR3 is TGTGCCACCTGGACAGCCACCTACGAGCAGTACTTC.

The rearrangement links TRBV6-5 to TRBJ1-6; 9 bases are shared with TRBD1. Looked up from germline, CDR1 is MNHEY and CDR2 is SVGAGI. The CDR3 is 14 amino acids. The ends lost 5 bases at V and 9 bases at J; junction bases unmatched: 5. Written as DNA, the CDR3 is TGTGCCAGCAGTCGGGGACAGGGTATTTCACCCCTCCACTTT. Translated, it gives CASSRGQGISPLHF.

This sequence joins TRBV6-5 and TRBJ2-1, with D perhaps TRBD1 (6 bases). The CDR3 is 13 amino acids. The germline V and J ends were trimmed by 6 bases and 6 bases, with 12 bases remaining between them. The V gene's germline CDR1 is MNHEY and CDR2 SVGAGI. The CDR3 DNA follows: TGTGCCAGCAGCCCCGGGACATTCAATGAGCAGTTCTTC. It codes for CASSPGTFNEQFF.

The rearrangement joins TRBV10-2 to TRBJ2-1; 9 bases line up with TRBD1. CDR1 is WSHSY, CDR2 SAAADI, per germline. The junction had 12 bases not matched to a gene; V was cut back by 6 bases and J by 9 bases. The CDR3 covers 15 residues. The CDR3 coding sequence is TGCGCCAGCAGAGAAACAGGGGGCGCGCAGGGTGAGCAGTTCTTC. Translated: CASRETGGAQGEQFF.

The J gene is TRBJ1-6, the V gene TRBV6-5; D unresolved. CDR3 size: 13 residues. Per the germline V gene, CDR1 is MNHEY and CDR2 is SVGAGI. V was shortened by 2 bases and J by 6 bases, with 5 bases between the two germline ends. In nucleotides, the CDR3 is TGTGCCAGCAGTTACGTCAGTAATTCACCCCTCCACTTT. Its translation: CASSYVSNSPLHF.

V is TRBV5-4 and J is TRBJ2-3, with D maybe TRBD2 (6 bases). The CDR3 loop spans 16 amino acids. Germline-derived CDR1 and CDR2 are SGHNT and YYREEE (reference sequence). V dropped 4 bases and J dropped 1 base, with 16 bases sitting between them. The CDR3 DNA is TGTGCCAGCAGCCACCTCGGGAGTCAGGGCACAGATACGCAGTATTTT. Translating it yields CASSHLGSQGTDTQYF.

The CDR3 is CASSLIGRAAFF. In nucleotides, the CDR3 is TGTGCCAGCAGCCTTATAGGGCGGGCGGCTTTCTTT. The chain uses TRBV7-8 and TRBJ1-1; D unresolved. The CDR3 covers 12 residues. V dropped 5 bases and J dropped 11 bases, with 15 bases sitting between them. From germline, CDR1 is SGHVS and CDR2 FQNEAQ.

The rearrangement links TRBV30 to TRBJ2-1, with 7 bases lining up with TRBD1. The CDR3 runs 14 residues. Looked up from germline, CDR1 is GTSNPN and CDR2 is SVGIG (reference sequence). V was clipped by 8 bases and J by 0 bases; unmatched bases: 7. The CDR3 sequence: CAGTGTASYNEQFF. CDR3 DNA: TGTGCCGGTACCGGGACAGCCTCCTACAATGAGCAGTTCTTC. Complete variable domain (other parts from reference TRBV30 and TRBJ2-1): SQTIHQWPATLVQPVGSPLSLECTVEGTSNPNLYWYRQAAGRGLQLLFYSVGIGQISSEVPQNLSASRPQDRQFILSSKKLLLSDSGFYLCAGTGTASYNEQFFGPGTRLTVL.

Here the CDR3 DNA reads TGTGCCAGCAGCTTAGATCGGACAGGTGAAGCTTTCTTT. This encodes CASSLDRTGEAFF. V usage is TRBV11-2 and J usage is TRBJ1-1, with 7 bases lining up with TRBD1. Unmatched junction bases numbered 2, after V lost 0 bases and J lost 7 bases. Per germline, CDR1 SGHAT and CDR2 FQNNGV. The CDR3 length is 13 residues. Full variable domain (remainder filled in from reference TRBV11-2 and TRBJ1-1): EAGVAQSPRYKIIEKRQSVAFWCNPISGHATLYWYQQILGQGPKLLIQFQNNGVVDDSQLPKDRFSAERLKGVDSTLKIQPAKLEDSAVYLCASSLDRTGEAFFGQGTRLTVV.

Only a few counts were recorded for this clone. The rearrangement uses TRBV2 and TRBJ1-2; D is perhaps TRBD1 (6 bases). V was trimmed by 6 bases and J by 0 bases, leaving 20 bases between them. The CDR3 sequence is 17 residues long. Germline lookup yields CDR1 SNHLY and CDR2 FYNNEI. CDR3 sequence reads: CASRIPGTLLSNYGYTF. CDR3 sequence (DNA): TGTGCCAGCAGGATTCCCGGGACACTCCTTTCTAACTATGGCTACACCTTC.

The CDR3, as DNA: TGTGCCAGCAGTTACGAGGACAGGACGAACTATGGCTACACCTTC. It codes for CASSYEDRTNYGYTF. The chain employs TRBV6-6 and TRBJ1-2; TRBD1 matches at 7 bases. V was pared by 2 bases and J by 2 bases, with 5 bases of the junction left unmatched. The CDR3 runs 15 residues. Germline assignment: CDR1 MNHNY and CDR2 SVGAGI (reference sequence).

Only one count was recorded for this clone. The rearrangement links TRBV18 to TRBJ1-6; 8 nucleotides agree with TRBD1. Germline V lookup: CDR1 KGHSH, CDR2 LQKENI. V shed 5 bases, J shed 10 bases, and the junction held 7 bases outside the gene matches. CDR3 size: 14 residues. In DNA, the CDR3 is TGTGCCAGCTCATACTCAGGGGGCAGATCACCCCTCCACTTT. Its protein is CASSYSGGRSPLHF.

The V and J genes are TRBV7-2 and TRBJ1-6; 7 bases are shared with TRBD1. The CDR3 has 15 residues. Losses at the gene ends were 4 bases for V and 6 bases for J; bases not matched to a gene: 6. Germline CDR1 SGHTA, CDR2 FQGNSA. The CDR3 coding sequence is TGTGCCAGCAGCTCGGCGGGACAGTCTAATTCACCCCTCCACTTT. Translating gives CASSSAGQSNSPLHF.

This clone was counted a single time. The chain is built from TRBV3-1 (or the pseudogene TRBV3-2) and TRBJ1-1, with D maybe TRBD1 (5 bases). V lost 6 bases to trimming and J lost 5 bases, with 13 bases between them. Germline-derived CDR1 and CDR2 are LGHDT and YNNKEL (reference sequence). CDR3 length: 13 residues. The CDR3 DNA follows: TGTGCCAGCAGTCCCTGGGCAGGGACTGAAGCTTTCTTT. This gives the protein CASSPWAGTEAFF.

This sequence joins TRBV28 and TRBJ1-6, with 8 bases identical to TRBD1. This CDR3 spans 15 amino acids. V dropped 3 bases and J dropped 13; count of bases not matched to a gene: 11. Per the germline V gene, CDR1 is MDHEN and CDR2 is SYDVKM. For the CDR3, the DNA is TGTGCCAGCAGTTTTTCCCGTCGGGACAGGTCTCCCCTCCACTTT. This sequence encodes CASSFSRRDRSPLHF.

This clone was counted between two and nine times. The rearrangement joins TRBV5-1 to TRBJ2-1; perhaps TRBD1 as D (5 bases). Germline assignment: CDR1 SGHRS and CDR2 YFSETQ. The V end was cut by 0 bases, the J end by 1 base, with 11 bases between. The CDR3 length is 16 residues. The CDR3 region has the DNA TGCGCCAGCAGCTTGGCCAAAGGGGTGTCCTACAATGAGCAGTTCTTC. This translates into CASSLAKGVSYNEQFF.

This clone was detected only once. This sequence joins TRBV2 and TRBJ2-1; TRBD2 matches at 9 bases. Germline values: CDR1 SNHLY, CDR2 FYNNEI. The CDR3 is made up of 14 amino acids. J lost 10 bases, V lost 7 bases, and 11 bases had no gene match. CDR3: CASKRRGGATEQFF. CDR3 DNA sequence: TGTGCCAGCAAGAGGCGCGGGGGGGCCACAGAGCAGTTCTTC.

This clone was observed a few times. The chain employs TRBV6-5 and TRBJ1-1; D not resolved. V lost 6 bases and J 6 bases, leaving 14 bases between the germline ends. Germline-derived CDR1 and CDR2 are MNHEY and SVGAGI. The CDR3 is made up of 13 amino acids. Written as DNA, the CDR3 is TGTGCCAGCAGGGCGGATGACCGACCTGAAGCTTTCTTT. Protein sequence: CASRADDRPEAFF.

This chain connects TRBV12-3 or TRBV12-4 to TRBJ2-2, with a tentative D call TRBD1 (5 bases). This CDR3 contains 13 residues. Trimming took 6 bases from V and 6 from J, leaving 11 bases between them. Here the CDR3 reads CASSPGYPGELFF. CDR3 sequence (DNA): TGTGCCAGCAGCCCAGGGTATCCCGGGGAGCTGTTTTTT.

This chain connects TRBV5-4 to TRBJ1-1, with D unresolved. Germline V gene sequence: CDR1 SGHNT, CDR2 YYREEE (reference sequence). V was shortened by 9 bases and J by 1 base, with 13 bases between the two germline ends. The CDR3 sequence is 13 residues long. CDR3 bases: TGTGCCACCAAACAGCAAGAGAACACTGAAGCTTTCTTT. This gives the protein CATKQQENTEAFF. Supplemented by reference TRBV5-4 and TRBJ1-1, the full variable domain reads ETGVTQSPTHLIKTRGQQVTLRCSSQSGHNTVSWYQQALGQGPQFIFQYYREEENGRGNFPPRFSGLQFPNYSSELNVNALELDDSALYLCATKQQENTEAFFGQGTRLTVV.

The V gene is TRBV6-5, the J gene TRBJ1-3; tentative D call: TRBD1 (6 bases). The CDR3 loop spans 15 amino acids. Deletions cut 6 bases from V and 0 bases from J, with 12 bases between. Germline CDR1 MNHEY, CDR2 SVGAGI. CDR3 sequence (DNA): TGTGCCAGCAGCTTTGACAGGACCTCTGGAAACACCATATATTTT. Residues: CASSFDRTSGNTIYF.

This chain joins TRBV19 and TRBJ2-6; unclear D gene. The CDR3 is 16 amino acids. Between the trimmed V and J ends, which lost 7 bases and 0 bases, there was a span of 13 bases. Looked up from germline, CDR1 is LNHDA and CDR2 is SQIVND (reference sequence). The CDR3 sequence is CASIGRSISGANVLTF. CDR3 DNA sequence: TGTGCCAGTATAGGCAGGTCGATCTCTGGGGCCAACGTCCTGACTTTC.

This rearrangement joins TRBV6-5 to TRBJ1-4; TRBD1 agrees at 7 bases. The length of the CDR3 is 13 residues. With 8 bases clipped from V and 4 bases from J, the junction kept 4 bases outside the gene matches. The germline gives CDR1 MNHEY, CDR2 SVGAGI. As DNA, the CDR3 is TGTGCCAGCGGGGGACAGTTTAATGAAAAACTGTTTTTT. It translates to CASGGQFNEKLFF.

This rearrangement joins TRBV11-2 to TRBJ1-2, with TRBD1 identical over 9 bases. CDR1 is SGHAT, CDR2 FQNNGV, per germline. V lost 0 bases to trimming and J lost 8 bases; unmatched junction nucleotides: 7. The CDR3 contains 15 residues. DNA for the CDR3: TGTGCCAGCAGCTTAGATACAGGGGGCTGGAAGGGCTACACCTTC. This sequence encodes CASSLDTGGWKGYTF. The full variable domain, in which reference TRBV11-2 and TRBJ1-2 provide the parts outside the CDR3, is EAGVAQSPRYKIIEKRQSVAFWCNPISGHATLYWYQQILGQGPKLLIQFQNNGVVDDSQLPKDRFSAERLKGVDSTLKIQPAKLEDSAVYLCASSLDTGGWKGYTFGSGTRLTVV.